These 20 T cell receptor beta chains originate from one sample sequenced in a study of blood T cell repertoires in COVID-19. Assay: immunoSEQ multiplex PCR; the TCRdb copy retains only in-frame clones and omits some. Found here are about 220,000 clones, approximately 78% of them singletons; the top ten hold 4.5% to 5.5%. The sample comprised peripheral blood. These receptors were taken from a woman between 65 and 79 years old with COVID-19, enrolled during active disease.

The CDR3 here is CASSRGQGAILTEAFF. Here the CDR3 DNA reads TGTGCCAGCAGCCGCGGACAGGGGGCTATTCTTACTGAAGCTTTCTTT. V usage is TRBV11-3 and J usage is TRBJ1-1, with TRBD1 matching 11 bases. The CDR3 extends over 16 amino acids. CDR1 SGHNT and CDR2 YENEEA come from the germline V gene. The V and J ends lost 5 bases and 5 bases, in that order; junction bases with no gene match: 10.

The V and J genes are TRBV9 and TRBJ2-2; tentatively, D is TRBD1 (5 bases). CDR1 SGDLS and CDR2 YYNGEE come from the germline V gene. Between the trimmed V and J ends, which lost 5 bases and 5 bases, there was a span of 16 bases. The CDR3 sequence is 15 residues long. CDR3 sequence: CASSPSSGPTGELFF. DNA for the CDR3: TGTGCCAGCAGTCCCTCGTCAGGGCCGACCGGGGAGCTGTTTTTT.

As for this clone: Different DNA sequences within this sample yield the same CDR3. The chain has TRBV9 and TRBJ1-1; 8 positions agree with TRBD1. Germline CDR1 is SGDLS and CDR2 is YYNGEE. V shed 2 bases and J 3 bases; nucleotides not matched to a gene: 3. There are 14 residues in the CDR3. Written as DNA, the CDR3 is TGTGCCAGCAGCGTCGACAGGGGAGACACTGAAGCTTTCTTT. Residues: CASSVDRGDTEAFF.

DNA of the CDR3: TGTGCCAGCAGTGAAAGGGGGCCAGGGGGGACAGATACGCAGTATTTT. Its protein product is CASSERGPGGTDTQYF. The chain uses TRBV2 and TRBJ2-3, with a weak D call TRBD1 (7 bases). V gave up 2 bases and J gave up 3 bases, with 15 bases separating them. Germline loops: CDR1 SNHLY, CDR2 FYNNEI. This CDR3 region has 16 residues.

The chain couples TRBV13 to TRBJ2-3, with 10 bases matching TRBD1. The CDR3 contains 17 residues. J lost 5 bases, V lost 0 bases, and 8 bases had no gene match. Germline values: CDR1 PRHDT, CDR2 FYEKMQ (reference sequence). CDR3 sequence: CASSLGGTGDMGDTQYF. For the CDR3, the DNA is TGTGCCAGCAGCTTAGGGGGGACAGGGGATATGGGAGATACGCAGTATTTT.

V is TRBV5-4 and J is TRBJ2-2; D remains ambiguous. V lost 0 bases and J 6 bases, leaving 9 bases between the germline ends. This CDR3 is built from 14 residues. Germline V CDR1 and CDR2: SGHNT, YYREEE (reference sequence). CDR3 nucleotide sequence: TGTGCCAGCAGCTTGGTCGACCAGGCCGGGGAGCTGTTTTTT. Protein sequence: CASSLVDQAGELFF.

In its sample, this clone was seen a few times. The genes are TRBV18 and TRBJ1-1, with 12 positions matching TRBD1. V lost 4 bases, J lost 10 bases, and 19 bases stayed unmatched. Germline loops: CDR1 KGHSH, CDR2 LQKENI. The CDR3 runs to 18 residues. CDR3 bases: TGTGCCAGCTCACTGCAGGCCATGACGGGACAGGGGGCGAAAGTAGCTTTCTTT. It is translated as CASSLQAMTGQGAKVAFF.

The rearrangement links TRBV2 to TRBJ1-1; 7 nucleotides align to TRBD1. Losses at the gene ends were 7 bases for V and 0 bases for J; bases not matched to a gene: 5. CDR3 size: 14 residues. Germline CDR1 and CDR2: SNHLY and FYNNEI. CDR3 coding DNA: TGTGCCAGCACCAAGGGACAGATGAACACTGAAGCTTTCTTT. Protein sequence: CASTKGQMNTEAFF.

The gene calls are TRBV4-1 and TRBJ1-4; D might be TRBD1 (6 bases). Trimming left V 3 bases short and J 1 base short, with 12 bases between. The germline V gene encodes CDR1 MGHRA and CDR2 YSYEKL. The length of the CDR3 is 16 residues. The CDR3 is CASSHPRTVTNEKLFF. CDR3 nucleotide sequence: TGCGCCAGCAGCCACCCAAGGACAGTAACTAATGAAAAACTGTTTTTT.

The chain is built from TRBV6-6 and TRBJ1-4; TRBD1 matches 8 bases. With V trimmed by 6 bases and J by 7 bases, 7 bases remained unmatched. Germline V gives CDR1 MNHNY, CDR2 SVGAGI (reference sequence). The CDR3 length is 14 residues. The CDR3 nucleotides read TGTGCCAGCAGCTTGGGACAGGCTCTTGAAAAACTGTTTTTT. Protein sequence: CASSLGQALEKLFF.

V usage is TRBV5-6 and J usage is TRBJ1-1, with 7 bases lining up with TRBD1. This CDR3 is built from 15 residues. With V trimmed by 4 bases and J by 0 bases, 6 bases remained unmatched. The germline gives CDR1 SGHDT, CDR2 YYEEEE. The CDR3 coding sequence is TGTGCCAGCAGCCCCCTCGGACAGGTGAACACTGAAGCTTTCTTT. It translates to CASSPLGQVNTEAFF.

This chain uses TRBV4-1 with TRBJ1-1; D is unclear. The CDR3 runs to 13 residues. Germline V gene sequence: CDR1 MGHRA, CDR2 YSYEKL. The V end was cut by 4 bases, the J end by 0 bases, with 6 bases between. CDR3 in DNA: TGCGCCAGCAGCCCACAGATGAACACTGAAGCTTTCTTT. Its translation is CASSPQMNTEAFF.

The CDR3 DNA sequence: TGTGCCAGCAGTTCAGGGGGCTATGGCTACACCTTC. Its translation is CASSSGGYGYTF. The gene calls are TRBV2 and TRBJ1-2; 7 bases are a match to TRBD1. From germline, CDR1 is SNHLY and CDR2 FYNNEI. CDR3 size: 12 residues. Trimming took 5 bases from V and 4 from J; bases not matched to a gene: 1.

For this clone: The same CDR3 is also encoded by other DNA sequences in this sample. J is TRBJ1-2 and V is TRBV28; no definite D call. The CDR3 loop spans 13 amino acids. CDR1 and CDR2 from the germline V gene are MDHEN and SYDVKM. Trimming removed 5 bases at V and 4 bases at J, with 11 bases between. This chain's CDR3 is CASSPTTVYGYTF. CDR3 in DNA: TGTGCCAGCAGTCCGACAACGGTCTATGGCTACACCTTC.

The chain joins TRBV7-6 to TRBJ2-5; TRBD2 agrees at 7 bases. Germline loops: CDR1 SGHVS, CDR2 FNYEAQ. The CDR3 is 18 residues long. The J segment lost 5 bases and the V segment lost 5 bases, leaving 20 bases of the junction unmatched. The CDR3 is CASSRRMAGEGVTETQYF. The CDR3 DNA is TGTGCCAGCAGCCGCAGAATGGCGGGAGAGGGTGTGACGGAGACCCAGTACTTC.

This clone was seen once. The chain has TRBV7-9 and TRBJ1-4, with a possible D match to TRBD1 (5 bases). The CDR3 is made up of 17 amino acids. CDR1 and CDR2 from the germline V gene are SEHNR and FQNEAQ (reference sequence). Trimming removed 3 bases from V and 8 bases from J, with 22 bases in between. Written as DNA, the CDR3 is TGTGCCAGCAGCTTGTTAATTACAGGAATAGAGAAAGAAAAACTGTTTTTT. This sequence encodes CASSLLITGIEKEKLFF.

DNA of the CDR3: TGTGCCTGGAGTGTCGACTATAGCACAGATACGCAGTATTTT. The encoded protein is CAWSVDYSTDTQYF. The J gene is TRBJ2-3, the V gene TRBV30; D perhaps matches TRBD2 (5 bases). Germline V gene data show CDR1 as GTSNPN and CDR2 as SVGIG (reference sequence). Trimming left V 0 bases short and J 0 bases short, with 7 bases between. The CDR3 length is 14 residues.

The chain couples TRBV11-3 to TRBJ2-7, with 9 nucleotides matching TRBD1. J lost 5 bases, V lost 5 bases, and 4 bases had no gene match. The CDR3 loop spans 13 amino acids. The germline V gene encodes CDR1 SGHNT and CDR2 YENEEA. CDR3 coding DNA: TGTGCCAGCAGCGGGACAGGGAAAGACGAGCAGTACTTC. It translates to CASSGTGKDEQYF.

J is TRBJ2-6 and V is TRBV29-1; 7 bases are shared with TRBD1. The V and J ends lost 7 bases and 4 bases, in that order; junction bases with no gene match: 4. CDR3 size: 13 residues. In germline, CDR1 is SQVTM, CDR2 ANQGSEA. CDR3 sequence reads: CSAEGAGANVLTF. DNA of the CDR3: TGCAGCGCCGAGGGGGCCGGGGCCAACGTCCTGACTTTC.

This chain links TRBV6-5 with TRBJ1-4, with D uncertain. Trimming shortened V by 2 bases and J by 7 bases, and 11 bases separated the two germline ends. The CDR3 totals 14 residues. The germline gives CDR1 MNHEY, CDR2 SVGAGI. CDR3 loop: CASSYGREVEKLFF. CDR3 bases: TGTGCCAGCAGTTACGGAAGGGAGGTTGAAAAACTGTTTTTT.